The clone carrying this T cell receptor beta chain was observed at least ten times. This sample stems from a study of T cells in Graves' hyperthyroidism and ophthalmopathy. This CDR3 has 13 residues. The germline gives CDR1 SGHDN, CDR2 FVKESK. The V gene lost 6 bases and the J gene lost 3 bases, with 9 bases spanning the gap. Template material for amplifying TCR beta CDR3 regions consisted of RNA transcripts. HTBI primers were the set used in a first-round RT-PCR of the TCR CDR3. TCRdb re-analysed the multiplex PCR reads in MiXCR, keeping a single row per CDR3 protein. The sample yields nearly 600,000 distinct CDR3 sequences, 14% seen once.

The clonotype originates from a woman in her twenties or thirties with Graves' hyperthyroidism that later progressed to Graves' ophthalmopathy. Sequencing was performed on blood. The V call is TRBV14, the J call TRBJ1-3; unclear D gene. The CDR3 sequence is CASSLRSGNTIYF. The CDR3 DNA is TGTGCCAGCAGTTTAAGGAGTGGAAACACCATATATTTT.